A selection of T cell receptor beta chains follows, all from one sample in a study of OX40 agonist ivuxolimab in advanced cancers. Sequencing was performed with immunoSEQ multiplex PCR; in TCRdb, only in-frame clones are kept and a portion is missing. The table shows tens of thousands of clones, with 85% to 95% occurring only once. Sequencing used CD4+ or CD8+ T cells sorted from blood, obtained in a trial of the OX40 agonist ivuxolimab. These receptors all come from an adult with an advanced solid tumor such as melanoma, head and neck, liver or kidney cancer. Both conserved end residues are part of each CDR3. A D gene is named only where the DNA matches it firmly. Some rows have no size entry. The others give once, few or many, or a class for an expanded clone.

TRBV7-9	TRBJ2-4	-	-	TGTGCCAGCAGCTTAGGAGGGGCTTTAAAAAACATTCAGTACTTC	CASSLGGALKNIQYF
TRBV10-3	TRBJ2-2	-	-	TGTGCCATCAGTGAATCAGGGGGGGACACCGGGGAGCTGTTTTTT	CAISESGGDTGELFF
TRBV6-1	TRBJ2-1	-	TRBD2	TGTGCCAGCAGTGCCCTAGCGGGTGTCACCAATGAGCAGTTCTTC	CASSALAGVTNEQFF
TRBV10-1	TRBJ2-2	-	-	TGCGCCAGCAGGGGGGGCCACACCGGGGAGCTGTTTTTT	CASRGGHTGELFF
TRBV5-1	TRBJ1-2	-	-	TGCGCCAGCAGCTTGAGTTCGTCAGGGGCCTATGGCTACACCTTC	CASSLSSSGAYGYTF
TRBV19	TRBJ2-3	-	-	TGTGCCAGTAGTATGAGGGGGGAAAGGGAGGATACGCAGTATTTT	CASSMRGEREDTQYF
TRBV2	TRBJ1-3	-	-	TGTGCCAGCATCCCTTGGGAAACTGGAAACACCATATATTTT	CASIPWETGNTIYF
TRBV5-1	TRBJ2-2	-	-	TGCGCCAGCAGCTTGGGGCAGCACGGGGAGCTGTTTTTT	CASSLGQHGELFF
TRBV6-6	TRBJ2-7	-	-	TGTGCCAGCCGCTCAAGAACTCAGGGACAAATCTACGAGCAGTACTTC	CASRSRTQGQIYEQYF
TRBV30	TRBJ2-1	-	-	TGTGCCTGGGGTCAATTGGCGGGGGCCGGCTTCTTC	CAWGQLAGAGFF
TRBV2	TRBJ1-4	-	TRBD1	TGTGCCAGTAAACGACAGGGGAAGACTAATGAAAAACTGTTTTTT	CASKRQGKTNEKLFF
TRBV5-5	TRBJ1-5	-	-	TGTGCCAGCAGCTTGGCCTTTTCTAGCAATCAGCCCCAGCATTTT	CASSLAFSSNQPQHF
TRBV27	TRBJ2-3	-	TRBD1	TGTGCCACCGGACAGGGTTTCACAGATACGCAGTATTTT	CATGQGFTDTQYF
TRBV19	TRBJ2-5	-	TRBD1	TGTGCCAGTAGTATAGGGGGGGGACAGGGCACCGAGACCCAGTACTTC	CASSIGGGQGTETQYF
TRBV18	TRBJ1-1	once	-	TGTGCCAGCTCACCGGTCTCCAGTGTGAACACTGAAGCCTTCTTT	CASSPVSSVNTEAFF
TRBV6-5	TRBJ1-2	-	-	TGTGCCAGCAGTTACTCGGACAGCGGCTACACCTTC	CASSYSDSGYTF
TRBV6-6	TRBJ2-2	-	TRBD2	TGTGCCAGCAGAAAAGGGACTAGCGGCGGAGAGCTGTTTTTT	CASRKGTSGGELFF
TRBV30	TRBJ2-2	-	-	TGTGCCTGGAGTCTCGGGACGATCAACACCGGGGAGCTGTTTTTT	CAWSLGTINTGELFF
TRBV5-1	TRBJ2-7	-	TRBD1	TGCGCCAGCAGCTCGGTTGGGGCCGAAGGGGGCAGAGACGAGCAGTACTTC	CASSSVGAEGGRDEQYF
TRBV2	TRBJ1-1	-	-	TGTGCCAGCAGTGAGGGGGGAGGGCTCACTGAAGCTTTCTTT	CASSEGGGLTEAFF
TRBV2	TRBJ1-1	-	-	TGTGCCAGCGGTGGTGAGGGGGAGAACACTGAAGCTTTCTTT	CASGGEGENTEAFF
TRBV14	TRBJ1-2	-	-	TGTGCCAGCAGCCAAGTAGGAGGGGTGAGAGGCTACACCTTC	CASSQVGGVRGYTF
TRBV5-1	TRBJ1-2	-	TRBD1	TGCGCCAGCAGCTTGGCGGGACAGACCCACTATGGCTACACCTTC	CASSLAGQTHYGYTF
TRBV6-6	TRBJ2-1	-	-	TGTGCCAGCAGTTACGCCGGGAACAATGAGCAGTTCTTC	CASSYAGNNEQFF
TRBV7-8	TRBJ2-7	-	-	TGTGCCAGCAGCTTGGGTCGACAGAACTACGAGCAGTACTTC	CASSLGRQNYEQYF
TRBV27	TRBJ1-5	once	-	TGTGCCAGCGCGGAGGGGGGCCACCTCAATCAGCCCCAGCATTTT	CASAEGGHLNQPQHF
TRBV21-1	TRBJ2-7	-	-	TGTGCCGCGGTTGGGGCATCCCACGAGCAGTACTTC	CAAVGASHEQYF
TRBV9	TRBJ2-7	once	TRBD2	TGTGCCAGCAGCGTAGGGTCGGGAGGTACCTACGAGCAGTACTTC	CASSVGSGGTYEQYF
TRBV21-1	TRBJ1-5	-	-	TGTGCCAGCAGCCAAGGGGGGGCCCCGGGATGGGGCAATCAGCCCCAGCATTTT	CASSQGGAPGWGNQPQHF
TRBV9	TRBJ1-3	-	TRBD1	TGTGCCAGCAGCGTAGGGACAGGGGTTGGAAACACCATATATTTT	CASSVGTGVGNTIYF
TRBV9	TRBJ2-5	-	-	TGTGCCAGCAGCGTAGACATGGGAGAGACCCAGTACTTC	CASSVDMGETQYF
TRBV11-1	TRBJ2-2	once	TRBD2	TGTGCCAGCAGCTTAGGATTCCTACGCGGGAGTGGCACCGGGGAGCTGTTTTTT	CASSLGFLRGSGTGELFF
TRBV14	TRBJ2-2	-	-	TGTGCCAGCAGCCAATTGAGGACAGGGGAGCTGTTTTTT	CASSQLRTGELFF
TRBV14	TRBJ2-1	-	-	TGTGCCAGCAGCCCCGCGAGGGCCTACAATGAGCAGTTCTTC	CASSPARAYNEQFF
TRBV19	TRBJ1-1	-	-	TGTGCCAGTAGTATAGGGGGGCGCGCTTTCTTT	CASSIGGRAFF
TRBV9	TRBJ1-1	-	-	TGTGCCAGCAGCGTATCTTCCGACAGGACGAACACTGAAGCTTTCTTT	CASSVSSDRTNTEAFF
TRBV5-1	TRBJ2-3	-	-	TGCGCCAGCAGCAACCCGAGCACAGATACGCAGTATTTT	CASSNPSTDTQYF
TRBV27	TRBJ2-1	-	-	TGTGCCAGCAGTTTATTTGGGACCAGCTCCTACAATGAGCAGTTCTTC	CASSLFGTSSYNEQFF
TRBV9	TRBJ1-3	-	-	TGTGCCAGCAGCGCAGCCAGCCTCTCTGGAAACACCATATATTTT	CASSAASLSGNTIYF
TRBV19	TRBJ1-2	once	-	TGTGCCAGTAGTATAGATCGTAGGTCAGACTATGGCTACACCTTC	CASSIDRRSDYGYTF
TRBV5-1	TRBJ2-7	-	-	TGCGCCAGCTGGCAGGTCCGTCACGAGCAGTACTTC	CASWQVRHEQYF
TRBV2	TRBJ2-7	-	-	TGTGCCAGCAGTGACAGGGGCGCCTTCAACGAGCAGTACTTC	CASSDRGAFNEQYF
TRBV6-1	TRBJ2-1	-	TRBD1	TGTGCCAGCAGAACCGGGACAGATTACAATGAGCAGTTCTTC	CASRTGTDYNEQFF
TRBV11-2	TRBJ2-7	-	-	TGTGCCAGCAGCTTAGGGGCAGGGGCCTACGAGCAGTACTTC	CASSLGAGAYEQYF
TRBV11-2	TRBJ2-7	once	-	TGTGCCAGCAGCTTAGAGGGTTCCTACGAGCAGTACTTC	CASSLEGSYEQYF
TRBV9	TRBJ1-1	-	TRBD1	TGTGCCAGCAGCGCGGGACAGGGGAACACTGAAGCTTTCTTT	CASSAGQGNTEAFF
TRBV6-5	TRBJ2-7	-	-	TGTGCCAGCAGTCAAACAGGGTGGATTTTGGAGCAGTACTTC	CASSQTGWILEQYF
TRBV7-3	TRBJ2-1	-	-	TGTGCCAGCAGGCTGACTGCGAGCTCCTACAATGAGCAGTTCTTC	CASRLTASSYNEQFF
TRBV10-2	TRBJ2-1	-	-	TGCGCCAGCAGTCATTCGGGAAACAATGAGCAGTTCTTC	CASSHSGNNEQFF
TRBV9	TRBJ2-5	-	-	TGTGCCAGCAGCGCCGGGACGCCAGCAGAGACCCAGTACTTC	CASSAGTPAETQYF
TRBV2	TRBJ1-4	-	-	TGTGCCAGCAGTGAATATCGGGTGGGGGAAAAACTGTTTTTT	CASSEYRVGEKLFF
TRBV5-8	TRBJ1-1	-	TRBD1	TGTGCCAGCAGACGGGACAGGGATGGTGAAGCTTTCTTT	CASRRDRDGEAFF
TRBV18	TRBJ2-5	few	TRBD1	TGTGCCAGCTCACCGGCAATAGGGGGCAGAGAGACCCAGTACTTC	CASSPAIGGRETQYF
TRBV5-4	TRBJ1-3	-	TRBD1	TGTGCCAGCAGCTCTACAGGGGAAAACACCATATATTTT	CASSSTGENTIYF
TRBV10-3	TRBJ2-7	medium-sized	-	TGTGCCATCGCCTGGCAGGGGCAGGAAAACGAGCAGTACTTC	CAIAWQGQENEQYF